What follows describes a single T cell receptor (beta chain). Its matching antigen is unknown. Unique molecular identifiers tagged the TCR beta cDNA libraries. Starting from approximately 1 to 10 million T cells, the study yielded 460,000 or so cDNA molecules. TCRdb re-derived calls from the PCR reads in MiXCR, one entry per CDR3 protein. The sample consists of some 690,000 distinct CDR3 sequences, roughly 27% of them appearing once. This sample was taken from a study of post-analysis software for immune sequencing data. Study overall: Recorded subtypes: relapsing-remitting, secondary progressive, progressive-relapsing; some patients unannotated.

Study conclusions and caveats: Samples from one preparation batch, clustered by F measure, grouped strongly together. Among multiple sclerosis patients, normalized Chao1 diversity was significantly below that of controls.

The receptor was isolated from a girl aged 5-17 years with multiple sclerosis. Sequencing was performed on blood.

CDR3 coding DNA: TGCAGCGTTCCGCCCGACAGGGGTAGTACTGGCTACACCTTC. It specifies CSVPPDRGSTGYTF. The gene calls are TRBV29-1 and TRBJ1-2, with TRBD1 matching over 8 bases. V lost 5 bases and J lost 7; bases outside the gene matches: 12. The CDR3 covers 14 residues. CDR1 is SQVTM, CDR2 ANQGSEA, per germline.